A selection of T cell receptor beta chains follows, all from one sample in a study of T cells in Graves' hyperthyroidism and ophthalmopathy. TCRdb ran MiXCR on the multiplex PCR reads and lists one entry per CDR3 protein. Of over 700,000 distinct CDR3 sequences detected, roughly a sixth appear once; the ten largest clones hold around 15%. Sequences were obtained from blood. The source of these receptors is a woman aged 45-60 years with Graves' hyperthyroidism that later progressed to Graves' ophthalmopathy. Each CDR3 is given with its conserved first and last residue. A D gene is named only where the DNA matches it firmly. The listing skips clone size in some rows; elsewhere it reads once, few, many or a size class.

clone_size,d_call,v_call,j_call,cdr3_length,cdr3_aa,cdr3_nt
NA,TRBD1,TRBV5-4,TRBJ1-2,14,CASSWSLQGPGYTF,TGCGCCAGCAGCTGGAGCCTACAGGGGCCTGGCTACACCTTC
many,NA,TRBV13,TRBJ1-1,14,CASSLAQPGAEAFF,TGTGCCAGCAGCTTAGCCCAACCAGGGGCGGAAGCTTTCTTT
many,TRBD1,TRBV7-9,TRBJ2-5,18,CASSLPAGTGTFQETQYF,TGTGCCAGCAGCCTCCCGGCCGGGACAGGGACCTTCCAAGAGACCCAGTACTTC
many,TRBD1,TRBV4-1,TRBJ1-1,14,CASSQGQGATEAFF,TGTGCCAGCAGCCAAGGACAGGGGGCTACTGAAGCTTTCTTT
few,TRBD1,TRBV12-3/TRBV12-4,TRBJ1-5,13,CASCGTGIEPQHF,TGTGCCAGTTGTGGGACAGGGATCGAGCCCCAGCATTTT
many,TRBD1,TRBV20-1,TRBJ1-2,14,CSAKYDRDRAGYTF,TGCAGTGCGAAATACGACAGGGACAGGGCTGGCTACACCTTC
NA,NA,TRBV6-2/TRBV6-3,TRBJ2-6,16,CASRFRGDSGANVLTF,TGTGCCAGCAGGTTCAGGGGCGACTCTGGGGCCAACGTCCTGACTTTC
NA,TRBD1,TRBV3-1,TRBJ1-5,16,CASSPGTGTHNQPQHF,TGTGCCAGCAGCCCTGGGACAGGGACTCACAATCAGCCCCAGCATTTT
once,NA,TRBV6-1,TRBJ2-3,15,CASSASPSLTDTQYF,TGTGCCAGCAGCGCCTCTCCGAGCCTAACAGATACGCAGTATTTT
many,NA,TRBV3-1,TRBJ2-6,15,CASSQTFSGANVLTF,TGTGCCAGCAGCCAAACATTTTCTGGGGCCAACGTCCTGACTTTC
many,TRBD2,TRBV11-1,TRBJ2-1,15,CASSSQRGTNNEQFF,TGTGCCAGCAGCTCGCAGCGGGGGACCAACAATGAGCAGTTCTTC
many,NA,TRBV6-6,TRBJ1-6,16,CASSYGGRGKTSPLHF,TGTGCCAGCAGTTACGGCGGCAGGGGAAAAACTTCACCCCTCCACTTT
NA,NA,TRBV12-3/TRBV12-4,TRBJ2-2,16,CASSLGAGVITGELFF,TGTGCCAGCAGTTTAGGGGCAGGGGTGATCACCGGGGAGCTGTTTTTT
many,TRBD1,TRBV20-1,TRBJ1-1,17,CSARDWREGALNTEAFF,TGCAGTGCTAGAGATTGGAGAGAGGGGGCTCTGAACACTGAAGCTTTCTTT
many,NA,TRBV5-5,TRBJ1-2,13,CASSLVRARGYTF,TGTGCCAGCAGCTTGGTGCGGGCGCGGGGCTACACCTTC
many,TRBD1,TRBV25-1,TRBJ1-1,17,CASSGVYGQGGLTEAFF,TGTGCCAGCAGTGGGGTTTACGGACAGGGAGGTCTCACTGAAGCTTTCTTT
NA,TRBD1,TRBV20-1,TRBJ2-5,15,CSAREAGGNQETQYF,TGCAGTGCTAGAGAGGCAGGGGGCAACCAAGAGACCCAGTACTTC
many,NA,TRBV27,TRBJ2-7,14,CASSQRQLPYEQYF,TGTGCCAGCAGTCAAAGACAGCTACCCTACGAGCAGTACTTC
many,TRBD2,TRBV5-1,TRBJ2-3,17,CASSLGTSGGVTDTQYF,TGCGCCAGCAGCCTAGGGACTAGCGGGGGAGTGACAGATACGCAGTATTTT
few,NA,TRBV18,TRBJ1-1,15,CASSARQDPVTEAFF,TGTGCCAGCTCCGCAAGACAGGACCCGGTTACTGAAGCTTTCTTT
many,NA,TRBV3-1,TRBJ2-5,15,CASSQVGTHQETQYF,TGTGCCAGCAGCCAAGTAGGGACCCACCAAGAGACCCAGTACTTC
few,NA,TRBV7-8,TRBJ1-3,14,CASSNRQSGNTIYF,TGTGCCAGCAGCAACAGACAGAGTGGAAACACCATATATTTT
many,TRBD2,TRBV2,TRBJ2-2,13,CATNSGPTGELFF,TGTGCCACCAATAGCGGGCCTACCGGGGAGCTGTTTTTT
few,TRBD1,TRBV25-1,TRBJ2-2,15,CASSEIQGATGELFF,TGTGCCAGCAGTGAAATCCAGGGGGCAACCGGGGAGCTGTTTTTT
many,TRBD1,TRBV11-3,TRBJ2-2,14,CASSADRGTGELFF,TGTGCCAGCAGCGCCGACAGGGGCACCGGGGAGCTGTTTTTT
few,NA,TRBV6-1,TRBJ1-3,16,CASSERGQGSGNTIYF,TGTGCCAGCAGTGAAAGAGGTCAGGGCTCTGGAAACACCATATATTTT
few,TRBD1,TRBV20-1,TRBJ1-4,19,CSARLTGGLSFATNEKLFF,TGCAGTGCTCGACTGACAGGGGGACTATCCTTTGCAACTAATGAAAAACTGTTTTTT
many,NA,TRBV18,TRBJ1-1,14,CASSPYNMNTEAFF,TGTGCCAGCTCACCATACAACATGAACACTGAAGCTTTCTTT
many,NA,TRBV20-1,TRBJ1-5,14,CSASKGHRDQPQHF,TGCAGTGCTAGCAAGGGACACCGGGATCAGCCCCAGCATTTT
many,NA,TRBV5-1,TRBJ2-7,13,CASSPPAWDEQYF,TGCGCCAGCAGCCCCCCCGCGTGGGACGAGCAGTACTTC
few,NA,TRBV30,TRBJ1-6,13,CAWNREYNSPLHF,TGTGCCTGGAACCGGGAGTATAATTCACCCCTCCACTTT
NA,NA,TRBV3-1,TRBJ2-2,12,CASNFGSGELFF,TGTGCCAGCAATTTTGGCTCCGGGGAGCTGTTTTTT
few,NA,TRBV7-9,TRBJ2-7,13,CASSSPGQYEQYF,TGTGCCAGCAGCTCGCCCGGACAGTACGAGCAGTACTTC
many,NA,TRBV2,TRBJ2-3,11,CASTSTDTQYF,TGTGCCAGCACCAGCACAGATACGCAGTATTTT
few,NA,TRBV18,TRBJ2-1,13,CASSVGSYNEQFF,TGTGCCAGCTCGGTTGGATCCTACAATGAGCAGTTCTTC
many,NA,TRBV6-2/TRBV6-3,TRBJ1-6,16,CASSYPGQRRNSPLHF,TGTGCCAGCAGTTACCCCGGACAGCGACGAAATTCACCCCTCCACTTT
NA,TRBD1,TRBV6-1,TRBJ2-3,15,CASRGQGANTDTQYF,TGTGCCAGCAGAGGACAGGGGGCGAACACAGATACGCAGTATTTT
NA,NA,TRBV11-2,TRBJ2-3,15,CASSKGQRFTDTQYF,TGTGCCAGCAGTAAGGGCCAGCGGTTCACAGATACGCAGTATTTT
few,NA,TRBV13,TRBJ2-1,14,CASSLGGILNEQFF,TGTGCCAGCAGCTTAGGCGGGATTTTGAATGAGCAGTTCTTC
few,NA,TRBV6-2/TRBV6-3,TRBJ2-3,14,CASSDRTHTDTQYF,TGTGCCAGCAGTGACCGGACCCACACAGATACGCAGTATTTT
few,NA,TRBV6-1,TRBJ2-2,13,CASPLSSSGELFF,TGTGCCAGCCCCCTCTCGAGCTCCGGGGAGCTGTTTTTT
NA,NA,TRBV20-1,TRBJ1-2,13,CSAREPANYGYTF,TGCAGTGCTAGAGAGCCAGCTAACTATGGCTACACCTTC
NA,NA,TRBV3-1,TRBJ2-2,16,CASSPRRQQNTGELFF,TGTGCCAGCAGCCCCCGGAGGCAGCAGAACACCGGGGAGCTGTTTTTT
many,TRBD1,TRBV12-3/TRBV12-4,TRBJ2-7,15,CASSLTGGQDYEQYF,TGTGCCAGCAGTCTCACAGGGGGACAAGATTACGAGCAGTACTTC
NA,NA,TRBV29-1,TRBJ2-3,11,CSVEGSDTQYF,TGCAGCGTTGAAGGGTCAGATACGCAGTATTTT
many,NA,TRBV10-3,TRBJ2-7,13,CAISVDGYFEQYF,TGTGCCATCAGTGTCGACGGATATTTCGAGCAGTACTTC
few,NA,TRBV5-1,TRBJ1-2,17,CASSLSAGGTLNYGYTF,TGCGCCAGCAGCTTGTCGGCAGGAGGAACCCTTAACTATGGCTACACCTTC
NA,TRBD2,TRBV19,TRBJ2-1,12,CASGGAGNEQFF,TGTGCCAGCGGGGGGGCAGGTAATGAGCAGTTCTTC
few,NA,TRBV10-3,TRBJ1-2,14,CAISEWDGDYGYTF,TGTGCCATCAGTGAGTGGGACGGTGACTATGGCTACACCTTC
few,NA,TRBV6-1,TRBJ1-5,14,CASSTRTVNQPQHF,TGTGCCAGCAGTACACGGACAGTCAATCAGCCCCAGCATTTT